The 16 T cell receptor beta chains reported below all come from one sample, sequenced in a study of blood T cell repertoires in COVID-19. Sequenced by immunoSEQ multiplex PCR; TCRdb stores in-frame clones only, minus some. The table lists tens of thousands of clones, 65% to 85% of them singletons. The specimen sequenced was peripheral blood. The receptors were sampled from a man in his 70s with COVID-19, enrolled during active disease.

This clone was counted only a few times. The DNA of the CDR3 is TGTGCCAGCAGCGGGGGTAGCGGGAACAACTTCGAGCAGTACTTC. As protein: CASSGGSGNNFEQYF. The J gene is TRBJ2-7, the V gene TRBV9, with 8 bases fitting TRBD2. Germline values: CDR1 SGDLS, CDR2 YYNGEE. V shed 3 bases, J shed 6 bases, and the junction held 11 bases outside the gene matches. The CDR3 spans 15 residues.

This clone turned up a few times. The chain carries TRBV14 and TRBJ1-3; the D is unclear. The ends were cut back, 4 bases at V and 8 bases at J, with 12 bases in the middle. Per germline, CDR1 SGHDN and CDR2 FVKESK. This CDR3 is built from 13 residues. CDR3: CASSRTAQDTIYF. In DNA form, the CDR3 reads TGTGCCAGCAGCCGTACAGCTCAAGACACCATATATTTT.

The chain has TRBV27 and TRBJ2-1; D not certain. Trimming removed 7 bases at V and 4 bases at J, with 14 bases between. CDR3 length equals 14 residues. The germline V gene has CDR1 MNHEY and CDR2 SMNVEV (reference sequence). CDR3 sequence: CASNRGYTYNEQFF. DNA of the CDR3: TGTGCCAGCAATAGAGGATACACGTACAATGAGCAGTTCTTC.

The chain recombines TRBV6-6 with TRBJ1-2; TRBD1 aligns across 9 bases. The CDR3 covers 15 residues. Trimming cost V 4 bases and J 8 bases; bases outside gene matches: 11. Germline lookup yields CDR1 MNHNY and CDR2 SVGAGI (reference sequence). The CDR3 protein is CASSSRTGEVGGYTF. In nucleotides, the CDR3 is TGTGCCAGCAGTTCCCGGACAGGGGAGGTCGGCGGCTACACCTTC.

This chain connects TRBV11-3 to TRBJ1-2; no definite D call. Germline V gene data show CDR1 as SGHNT and CDR2 as YENEEA. The CDR3 has 14 amino acids. V gave up 0 bases and J gave up 4 bases, with 9 bases separating them. In DNA form, the CDR3 reads TGTGCCAGCAGCTTAGATTTCGGGTCCTATGGCTACACCTTC. Protein sequence: CASSLDFGSYGYTF.

This clone turned up a few times. CDR3 DNA sequence: TGTGCCATCAGGAACAGAGTGAACACTGAAGCTTTCTTT. Translating it yields CAIRNRVNTEAFF. The chain links TRBV10-3 to TRBJ1-1; D call uncertain. Trimming removed 6 bases from V and 0 bases from J, with 8 bases in between. The CDR3 covers 13 residues. Germline V gene sequence: CDR1 ENHRY, CDR2 SYGVKD.

The chain combines TRBV7-2 with TRBJ2-5; possible D gene TRBD1, 6 bases. This CDR3 is 16 amino acids long. V lost 7 bases, J lost 2 bases, and 20 bases lay in between. CDR1 and CDR2 from the germline V gene are SGHTA and FQGNSA. CDR3: CASTHQGSGLQETQYF. As DNA, the CDR3 is TGTGCCAGCACCCATCAGGGGTCTGGGCTTCAAGAGACCCAGTACTTC. Full variable domain (outside the CDR3, taken from reference TRBV7-2 and TRBJ2-5): GAGVSQSPSNKVTEKGKDVELRCDPISGHTALYWYRQSLGQGLEFLIYFQGNSAPDKSGLPSDRFSAERTGGSVSTLTIQRTQQEDSAVYLCASTHQGSGLQETQYFGPGTRLLVL.

The rearrangement links TRBV11-2 to TRBJ1-2; a weak D match, TRBD1 (5 bases). V shed 5 bases and J shed 4 bases, with 8 bases lying between them. Germline lookup yields CDR1 SGHAT and CDR2 FQNNGV. The CDR3 sequence is 12 residues long. The CDR3 DNA reads as TGTGCCAGCAGCGAAGACAGCTATGGCTACACCTTC. It specifies CASSEDSYGYTF.

This chain joins TRBV5-1 and TRBJ2-7; 8 bases align to TRBD1. The V gene end was trimmed by 0 bases and the J gene end by 4 bases; junction bases not matched to a gene: 6. The CDR3 is made up of 15 amino acids. Germline values: CDR1 SGHRS, CDR2 YFSETQ. The CDR3: CASSLGMQGAYEQYF. DNA for the CDR3: TGCGCCAGCAGCTTGGGCATGCAGGGGGCTTACGAGCAGTACTTC. The complete variable domain, with remaining parts taken from reference TRBV5-1 and TRBJ2-7, reads KAGVTQTPRYLIKTRGQQVTLSCSPISGHRSVSWYQQTPGQGLQFLFEYFSETQRNKGNFPGRFSGRQFSNSRSEMNVSTLELGDSALYLCASSLGMQGAYEQYFGPGTRLTVT.

The chain is built from TRBV5-4 and TRBJ2-1, with D possibly TRBD2 on 6 matching bases. This CDR3 has 15 amino acids. V was clipped by 0 bases and J by 3 bases, with 10 bases between them. The germline V gene has CDR1 SGHNT and CDR2 YYREEE (reference sequence). The DNA for the CDR3 is TGTGCCAGCAGCTTGGGTGCGGGATTCTACAATGAGCAGTTCTTC. Protein sequence: CASSLGAGFYNEQFF.

This chain uses TRBV19 with TRBJ1-2; 9 bases line up with TRBD1. V was pared by 7 bases and J by 4 bases, with 16 bases of the junction left unmatched. This CDR3 contains 17 residues. CDR1 is LNHDA, CDR2 SQIVND, per germline (reference sequence). This chain's CDR3 is CASTPLPGQGSGYGYTF. For the CDR3, the DNA is TGTGCCAGTACCCCCCTTCCAGGACAGGGGTCCGGCTATGGCTACACCTTC.

This clone appeared a few times. This chain uses TRBV28 with TRBJ1-2; 11 bases are shared with TRBD1. Looked up from germline, CDR1 is MDHEN and CDR2 is SYDVKM. This CDR3 region has 15 residues. The ends lost 4 bases at V and 8 bases at J; junction bases unmatched: 9. CDR3 coding DNA: TGTGCCAGCAGTTCCCCCGGGACAGGGGGGCTCGGCTACACCTTC. It is translated as CASSSPGTGGLGYTF.

This clone was counted only a few times. CDR3 DNA: TGCAGCGTTGAAGACAGGATGTACTCTGGAAACACCATATATTTT. Amino acid sequence: CSVEDRMYSGNTIYF. The V gene is TRBV29-1, the J gene TRBJ1-3; D is unclear. Trimming shortened V by 0 bases and J by 0 bases, and 9 bases separated the two germline ends. In germline, CDR1 is SQVTM, CDR2 ANQGSEA. This CDR3 region has 15 residues.

This chain uses TRBV27 with TRBJ2-7; D may be TRBD1 (6 bases). CDR3 length: 16 amino acids. The V gene's germline CDR1 is MNHEY and CDR2 SMNVEV (reference sequence). V was pared by 2 bases and J by 0 bases, with 14 bases between. CDR3 nucleotides: TGTGCCAGCAGTTTAAGAGTACAGGGCAGCTCCTACGAGCAGTACTTC. It codes for CASSLRVQGSSYEQYF.

The rearrangement joins TRBV27 to TRBJ1-2; 7 nucleotides agree with TRBD1. The germline V gene encodes CDR1 MNHEY and CDR2 SMNVEV (reference sequence). Trimming took 2 bases from V and 5 from J; bases not matched to a gene: 8. The length of the CDR3 is 15 residues. The CDR3 region is CASSLGGGAGYGYTF. CDR3 DNA: TGTGCCAGCAGTTTAGGAGGGGGCGCCGGGTATGGCTACACCTTC.

The CDR3 DNA sequence: TGTGCCAGCAGCCAAACATCATATAATGAAGCTTTCTTT. Translating it yields CASSQTSYNEAFF. The V gene is TRBV3-1 (or the pseudogene TRBV3-2), the J gene TRBJ1-1; no clear D. Trimming took 2 bases from V and 7 from J, leaving 11 bases between them. CDR1 is LGHDT, CDR2 YNNKEL, per germline (reference sequence). CDR3 length equals 13 residues.